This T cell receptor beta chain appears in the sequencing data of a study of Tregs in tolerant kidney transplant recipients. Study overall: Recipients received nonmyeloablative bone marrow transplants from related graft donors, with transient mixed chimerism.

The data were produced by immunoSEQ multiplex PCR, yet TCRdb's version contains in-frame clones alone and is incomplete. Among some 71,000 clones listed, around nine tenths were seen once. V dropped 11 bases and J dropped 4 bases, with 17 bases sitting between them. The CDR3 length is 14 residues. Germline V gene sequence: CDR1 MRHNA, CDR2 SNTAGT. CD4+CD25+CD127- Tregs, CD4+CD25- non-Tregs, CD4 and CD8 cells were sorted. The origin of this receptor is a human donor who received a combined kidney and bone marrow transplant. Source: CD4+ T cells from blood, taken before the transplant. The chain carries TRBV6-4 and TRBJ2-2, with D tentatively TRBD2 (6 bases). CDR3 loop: CASSGEEFTGELFF. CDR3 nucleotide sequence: TGTGCCTCATCCGGGGAGGAATTCACCGGGGAGCTGTTTTTT.